This T cell receptor (beta chain) originates from a study of blood T cell repertoires in COVID-19. Study-wide background: The analysed material was cDNA or gDNA that came from T cells, B-cell-depleted T cells, or PBMCs.

Using immunoSEQ multiplex PCR, the repertoire was profiled, and TCRdb retains in-frame clones only, with some absent. This sample has roughly 150,000 clones, with approximately 84% found just once. The CDR3 has 15 amino acids. The V and J ends lost 4 bases and 0 bases respectively, with 11 bases between them. Germline V gene lookup returns CDR1 SGDLS and CDR2 YYNGEE. The receptor's source is a woman older than 75 with COVID-19, enrolled during active disease. The source material was peripheral blood. This chain links TRBV9 with TRBJ1-3; perhaps TRBD1 as D (5 bases). CDR3 residues: CASSRTGISGNTIYF. The CDR3 coding sequence is TGTGCCAGCAGCCGAACAGGCATCTCTGGAAACACCATATATTTT.